Following are 17 T cell receptor beta chains from one sample sequenced in a study of blood T cell repertoires in COVID-19. Libraries were prepared by immunoSEQ multiplex PCR; TCRdb keeps only in-frame clonotypes and omits some of them. The table has a few hundred thousand clones, about 91% seen once; the top ten hold 6.3%. Specimen: peripheral blood. The receptors stem from a woman aged 25-40 years with COVID-19, enrolled during active disease.

The table lists this clone with a count of one. The CDR3 DNA reads TGTGCCAGCAGCTTAGACGGACAGGGTCTCCCCGGGGAGCTGTTTTTT. Translation gives CASSLDGQGLPGELFF. The V and J genes are TRBV7-9 and TRBJ2-2; the match to TRBD1 covers 8 bases. The CDR3 is 16 residues long. V lost 1 base, J lost 6 bases, and 7 bases stayed unmatched. Germline values: CDR1 SEHNR, CDR2 FQNEAQ (reference sequence).

V usage is TRBV30 and J usage is TRBJ1-2, with D uncertain. CDR3 size: 11 residues. The germline V gene has CDR1 GTSNPN and CDR2 SVGIG (reference sequence). V was pared by 0 bases and J by 8 bases, with 7 bases between. In nucleotides, the CDR3 is TGTGCCTGGAGTGTATCTGTCGGCTACACCTTC. It translates to CAWSVSVGYTF.

The chain is built from TRBV20-1 and TRBJ1-1; possible D gene TRBD1, 6 bases. The length of the CDR3 is 11 residues. Per germline, CDR1 DFQATT and CDR2 SNEGSKA (reference sequence). Trimming removed 5 bases at V and 6 bases at J, with 10 bases between. The CDR3 region is CSAYRVPEAFF. The CDR3 DNA is TGCAGTGCTTACAGGGTTCCTGAAGCTTTCTTT.

The chain has TRBV13 and TRBJ2-7; a weak D match, TRBD2 (7 bases). Germline V gene data show CDR1 as PRHDT and CDR2 as FYEKMQ (reference sequence). The CDR3 consists of 15 residues. The ends were cut back, 0 bases at V and 1 base at J, with 10 bases in the middle. DNA of the CDR3: TGTGCCAGCAGCTTAGGGGCGGGGGCGTCCTACGAGCAGTACTTC. This gives the protein CASSLGAGASYEQYF.

V and J are TRBV27 and TRBJ1-6; D call uncertain. The CDR3 covers 18 residues. Trimming removed 0 bases from V and 2 bases from J, with 14 bases in between. Looked up from germline, CDR1 is MNHEY and CDR2 is SMNVEV (reference sequence). This CDR3 is CASSLSSATEPYNSPLHF. The CDR3 DNA reads TGTGCCAGCAGTTTATCATCCGCAACAGAGCCCTATAATTCACCCCTCCACTTT.

The chain employs TRBV25-1 and TRBJ2-3; TRBD1 agrees at 7 bases. Germline V gene sequence: CDR1 MGHDK, CDR2 SYGVNS. There are 14 residues in the CDR3. After removal of 7 bases from V and 4 bases from J, the junction contained 8 bases not matched to a gene. CDR3 amino acids: CASMTAGGSDTQYF. The CDR3 nucleotides read TGTGCCAGCATGACGGCAGGGGGATCAGATACGCAGTATTTT. Using reference TRBV25-1 and TRBJ2-3 for the parts outside the CDR3, the full variable domain is EADIYQTPRYLVIGTGKKITLECSQTMGHDKMYWYQQDPGMELHLIHYSYGVNSTEKGDLSSESTVSRIRTEHFPLTLESARPSHTSQYLCASMTAGGSDTQYFGPGTRLTVL.

This chain links TRBV28 with TRBJ2-4, with 8 nucleotides matching TRBD2. Germline values: CDR1 MDHEN, CDR2 SYDVKM. J gave up 3 bases and V 2 bases, and 6 bases lay outside the gene matches. There are 16 residues in the CDR3. The CDR3 coding sequence is TGTGCCAGCAGTTTAGGGGGACTAGGGGGCAAAAACATTCAGTACTTC. Protein: CASSLGGLGGKNIQYF.

This chain links TRBV10-2 with TRBJ1-2; D remains ambiguous. The CDR3 extends over 13 amino acids. V shed 0 bases and J shed 8 bases, with 10 bases lying between them. CDR1 is WSHSY, CDR2 SAAADI, per germline. CDR3: CASSESRAGGYTF. In nucleotides, the CDR3 is TGCGCCAGCAGTGAGTCGAGGGCTGGGGGCTACACCTTC.

V and J are TRBV4-3 and TRBJ1-5; TRBD1 is a possible D gene (6 bases). CDR1 and CDR2 (germline): LGHNA, YSLEER. The CDR3 is made up of 17 amino acids. Trimming took off 2 bases at V and 6 bases at J, with 20 bases between the two ends. In DNA form, the CDR3 reads TGCGCCAGCAGCCAACTACGCAACAGGGTTGAGTCTCAGCCCCAGCATTTT. It translates to CASSQLRNRVESQPQHF.

The genes are TRBV20-1 and TRBJ1-1; 8 nucleotides agree with TRBD1. The germline V gene has CDR1 DFQATT and CDR2 SNEGSKA (reference sequence). CDR3 length: 13 residues. After removal of 3 bases from V and 11 bases from J, the junction contained 11 bases not matched to a gene. CDR3 bases: TGCAGTGCTAGTTCTCCTCAGGGGGCAGTGGCTTTCTTT. Translation: CSASSPQGAVAFF.

The genes are TRBV10-3 and TRBJ2-1; weak D call: TRBD2 (5 bases). The length of the CDR3 is 13 residues. V was shortened by 5 bases and J by 10 bases, with 15 bases between the two germline ends. The germline V gene encodes CDR1 ENHRY and CDR2 SYGVKD. The CDR3 nucleotides read TGTGCCATCAGTTCCGGGATCAAGACCGAGCAGTTCTTC. Translated: CAISSGIKTEQFF.

This clone was counted only a few times. The V call is TRBV3-1 (or the pseudogene TRBV3-2), the J call TRBJ1-6, with no clear D. The CDR3 is 16 amino acids. Germline values: CDR1 LGHDT, CDR2 YNNKEL (reference sequence). Trimming shortened V by 0 bases and J by 5 bases, and 11 bases separated the two germline ends. CDR3 DNA: TGTGCCAGCAGCCAAGATATCCCGGGAAATAATTCACCCCTCCACTTT. The encoded protein is CASSQDIPGNNSPLHF.

This clone was counted a single time. This sequence joins TRBV3-1 (or the pseudogene TRBV3-2) and TRBJ1-2; 9 positions match TRBD1. Germline assignment: CDR1 LGHDT and CDR2 YNNKEL (reference sequence). CDR3 size: 16 residues. The ends lost 3 bases at V and 8 bases at J; junction bases unmatched: 13. CDR3 in DNA: TGTGCCAGCAGCCATAAAGGACAGGGGACGGGAGTCGGCTACACCTTC. Translating gives CASSHKGQGTGVGYTF.

The genes are TRBV9 and TRBJ2-7; 8 positions match TRBD2. V lost 0 bases and J lost 3; bases outside the gene matches: 5. Germline lookup yields CDR1 SGDLS and CDR2 YYNGEE. This CDR3 is built from 15 residues. This CDR3 is CASSVGGSGVYEQYF. DNA for the CDR3: TGTGCCAGCAGCGTAGGGGGTAGCGGGGTCTACGAGCAGTACTTC.

The chain carries TRBV12-5 and TRBJ2-7; 10 bases are a match to TRBD1. The trim removed 7 bases at V and 1 base at J, leaving 7 bases unmatched. Germline V CDR1 and CDR2: LGHNT, FRNRAP. The CDR3 has 15 residues. This CDR3 reads CASAWGTGASYEQYF. CDR3 in DNA: TGTGCTAGTGCCTGGGGGACAGGGGCGTCCTACGAGCAGTACTTC.

This clone has a handful of counts. The chain is built from TRBV19 and TRBJ2-5; D is uncertain. Trimming left V 5 bases short and J 5 bases short, with 15 bases between. This CDR3 is built from 14 residues. Germline CDR1 is LNHDA and CDR2 is SQIVND (reference sequence). CDR3 loop: CASSLSGVGETQYF. The CDR3 DNA is TGTGCCAGTAGTCTCTCCGGTGTCGGGGAGACCCAGTACTTC.

This chain's CDR3 is CASSKDIEKLFF. The CDR3 nucleotides read TGTGCCAGCAGCAAGGACATCGAAAAACTGTTTTTT. The V and J genes are TRBV11-2 and TRBJ1-4; perhaps TRBD1 as D (5 bases). This CDR3 region has 12 residues. V was trimmed by 5 bases and J by 8 bases, leaving 9 bases between them. CDR1 is SGHAT and CDR2 is FQNNGV in the germline V gene.